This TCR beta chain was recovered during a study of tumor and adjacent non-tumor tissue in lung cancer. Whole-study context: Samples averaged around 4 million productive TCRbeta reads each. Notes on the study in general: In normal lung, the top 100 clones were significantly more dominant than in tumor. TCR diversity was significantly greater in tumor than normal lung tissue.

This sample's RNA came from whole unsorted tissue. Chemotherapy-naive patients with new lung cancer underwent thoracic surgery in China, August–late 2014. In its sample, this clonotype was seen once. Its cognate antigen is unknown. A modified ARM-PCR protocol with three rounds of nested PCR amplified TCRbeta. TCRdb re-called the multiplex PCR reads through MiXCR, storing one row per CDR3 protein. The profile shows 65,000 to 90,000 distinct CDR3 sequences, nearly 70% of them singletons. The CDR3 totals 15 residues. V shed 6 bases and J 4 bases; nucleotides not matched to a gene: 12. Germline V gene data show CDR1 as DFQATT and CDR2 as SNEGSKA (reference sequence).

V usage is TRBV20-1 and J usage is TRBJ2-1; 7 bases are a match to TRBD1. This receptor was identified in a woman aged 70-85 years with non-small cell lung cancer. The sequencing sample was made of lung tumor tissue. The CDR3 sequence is CSAINTGTAYNEQFF. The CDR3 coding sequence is TGCAGTGCCATTAACACGGGGACAGCTTACAATGAGCAGTTCTTC.